The T cell receptor (beta chain) under discussion was sequenced for a study of T cell repertoires in cytomegalovirus infection. In the study overall: CMV epitopes, recently identified HLA-C-restricted and well-studied HLA-B-restricted, were used. Through public TCR beta signatures, both CMV infection and matching HLA type were indicated.

MiXCR was run by TCRdb on the reads, yielding one entry per CDR3 protein. The sample lists 900,000 to 950,000 distinct CDR3 sequences; roughly 30% were seen once. This clonotype appeared a few times. Its antigen remains unknown. CDR1 SGHVS and CDR2 FNYEAQ come from the germline V gene. V was cut by 1 base and J by 6 bases, with 12 bases left in between. The CDR3 is made up of 15 amino acids. General study points: CMV-specific TCR beta clonotypes restricted by HLA-C dominated the ex vivo response. Summed frequency of public TCR beta families distinguished CMV carriers with the relevant HLA.

The material sequenced was cultured CD8+ T cells from PBMCs, taken from culture after CMV antigen stimulation. V gene TRBV7-6 combines with J gene TRBJ2-2, with TRBD2 as a possible D gene (6 bases). The receptor comes from a human donor in good health (CMV status not recorded). Some clones in this sample may be carry-over from other donors' samples. CDR3 region: CASSLVSGEAGELFF. DNA for the CDR3: TGTGCCAGCAGCTTAGTGTCGGGGGAGGCCGGGGAGCTGTTTTTT.